This TCR beta chain emerged from a study of T cell repertoires in cytomegalovirus infection. TCRdb passed the reads through MiXCR, listing each CDR3 protein once. Here the sample spans 650,000 to 900,000 distinct CDR3 sequences, approximately 29% being singletons. In regard to this clonotype: The antigen remains unidentified.

Germline-derived CDR1 and CDR2 are SGHTA and FQGNSA. J lost 11 bases, V lost 5 bases, and 9 bases had no gene match. There are 14 residues in the CDR3. The source is a human donor in good health (CMV status not recorded). Some clones in this sample may be carry-over from other donors' samples. The chain joins TRBV7-2 to TRBJ1-1, with 12 bases that match TRBD1. The source was cultured CD8+ T cells from PBMCs, collected from culture after CMV antigen stimulation. CDR3 DNA: TGTGCCAGCAGCCCCCCGGGACAGGGGGCGAGGGCTTTCTTT. Translated: CASSPPGQGARAFF.